The T cell receptor (beta chain) described here comes from a study of cytomegalovirus exposure and HLA in healthy donors listed by TCRdb under 2017. Study-level background: An earlier analysis of several hundred of the donors reported 250 to 350 Gb of sequence data and roughly 120 million unique TCR beta sequences obtained from around 170 million T cells. Donor age, sex, ethnicity and CMV serostatus were compiled together with the repertoire data. Rather than using new phenotypic data, the later analysis identified candidate immune exposures from TCR beta sequences and from how often those sequences occurred across donors. A later genetic analysis took genome-wide SNP genotypes for about three fifths of the 666 donors and used that subset as a discovery cohort. Of the roughly 390 genotyped donors, approximately 80% fell in the genetic ancestry cluster associated with self-reported Caucasian donors. The study profiled the T cell repertoires of fewer than 850 subjects by immunosequencing and related them to cytomegalovirus serostatus. Typing coverage varied by locus: 629-630 donors for A, B, C, DRB1 and DQB1; roughly 560 for DQA1; about 590 for DPA1; under 490 for DPB1. To predict cytomegalovirus infection status, the study brought together high-throughput TCR immunosequencing, statistical association of individual TCRs with disease status, and machine learning. All discovery cohort repertoires had been generated on a single sequencing platform. A later analysis re-examined previously published TCR beta repertoires from roughly 720 donors and added high-resolution HLA genotyping to investigate patterns of TCR occurrence. An early release covering 550 to 650 HLA-typed donors comprised approximately 300 gigabases of sequencing data and 85 million to 100 million unique TCR sequences. The study was designed to test whether signatures of past pathogen exposure could be identified by cataloging public T cell receptors. HLA typing covered class I and class II loci at four-digit resolution. Among some 410 genotyped donors of the cohort, an average of around 220,000 unique TCR beta nucleotide sequences was sequenced per donor, of which approximately 18% were non-productive. In an earlier analysis of several hundred of the donors, high-throughput TCR beta sequencing was used to judge whether each TCR beta V gene segment behaved as functional or pseudogenic. Besides the first cohort of 666 subjects, a separate validation cohort made up of around 120 different subjects was used. About five DR-DQ haplotypes were treated as single units for association and clustering because of strong linkage in the cohort.

The library was prepared using the immunoSEQ multiplex PCR assay. For the multiplex PCR, a mixture combining 60 forward primers for TCR Vbeta segments and 13 reverse primers for TCR Jbeta segments was used. The CDR3 region of rearranged TCR beta genes was amplified from genomic DNA by a multiplex PCR assay. The amplified TCR beta libraries were sequenced on the Illumina HiSeq System as 87-base-pair reads. Per the authors' processing: A later analysis counted approximately 76 million unique TCR beta chains across the approximately 700 repertoires, and 9 million to 14 million of these chains were shared by at least two donors. To remove PCR and sequencing errors, raw reads were error-corrected and collapsed into unique sequences using a nearest-neighbor algorithm that merged closely related sequences. V, D and J gene segments were assigned by aligning CDR3 sequences to IMGT reference sequences. For a sequence to be retained, a match of at least six nucleotides was required to both a V gene segment and a J gene segment. Rearrangements were classified as productive when the CDR3 lacked stop codons and remained in frame with V and J, and all other rearrangements were classified as non-productive. CDR3 was defined by IMGT convention, running from the second conserved V-encoded cysteine to the conserved J-encoded phenylalanine. In an earlier analysis of just under 600 of the donors, sequences lacking an unambiguous match to a single V gene segment were excluded. In an earlier analysis of approximately 500 of the donors, a V segment was called functional when productive rearrangements were above 56.7%, and segregating when the standard deviation between donors exceeded 5%. A statistical classification framework was built for diagnosing cytomegalovirus status from the catalog of TCR beta chain sequences. In a later analysis, TCR nucleotide sequences were compared against IMGT/GENE-DB human TR gene sequences so that V and J genes could be assigned. A later analysis assigned CDR3 sequences and most-parsimonious VDJ recombination scenarios with the TCRdist pipeline. In a later analysis, each TCR beta chain was defined by its CDR3 amino acid sequence together with its V-gene family, and reads lacking a unique V-gene family were excluded. A later analysis removed 550 to 700 highly shared, low-generation-probability nucleotide sequences to deal with suspected cross-contamination and a sequencing artifact. In a later analysis, a clonal expansion index was calculated for each public chain from normalized within-repertoire ranks of inferred template counts. A later analysis computed generation probabilities with a VDJ recombination model fitted to out-of-frame rearrangements, and checked the results against IGoR. A later analysis scored TCR-TCR, TCR-HLA and TCR-CMV co-occurrence with hypergeometric tests, applying a repertoire-size bias correction to TCR pairs. To estimate false discovery rates, a later analysis permuted the HLA or CMV assignments 20 times. A later analysis grouped co-occurring TCRs with DBSCAN, adding TCRdist sequence similarity when clustering within HLA-allele-positive subsets. Co-occurrence clustering excluded repertoires with fewer than 30,000 or more than 120,000 public chains, plus five with anomalous nucleotide sharing. TCRdb limited this immuneACCESS table to in-frame rearrangements with V and J called. A share of clones is missing; checked studies link under half to unresolved V genes, and the rest is unexplained. That table furnishes V, J and clone size, whereas the DNA furnished D and trimming. The sample yields about 94,000 clones; roughly 77% were counted once. The ten largest make up 10% of the sample.

Points the paper makes about the study in general: In a later analysis, the rate of TCR association differed among HLA loci, with DRB1 alleles having the most associated TCRs and HLA-C alleles having the fewest. According to a later analysis, most CMV-associated TCR beta chains appeared to be HLA-restricted, and the HLA associations seemed to be driven largely by CMV exposure. A further reported finding was that TCR beta sequences accurately predicted the HLA-A and HLA-B alleles for most subjects in the first cohort. Because HLA typing was missing for some donors at each locus, association tests included only the typed subset. A cluster of highly shared sequence variants was judged likely to be a technical artifact of the sequencing pipeline. The classifier was reported to diagnose cytomegalovirus status with high specificity and sensitivity in both the original cohort and the validation cohort. The cohort was sequenced for TCR beta chains only, and without alpha or paired-chain data the features that could be detected were limited. In a later genetic analysis, fewer N-insertions in productive TCRs were reported among donors in an Asian-associated ancestry cluster than the 666-donor mean. Because counts were too low, seventeen rarely observed V segments, including chromosome 9 orphons, were left out of the earlier analysis of a few hundred of the donors. When HLA alleles, especially DR and DQ, strongly co-occurred, TCR associations were difficult to assign to individual alleles. A later analysis found that HLA-associated TCR beta chains were more clonally expanded and had lower generation probabilities than equally common non-associated chains. Most TCR sequences were seen in very few donors, while some public TCRs were found in many individuals. An association between a missense DCLRE1C variant and V-gene and J-gene trimming of TCR beta chains was found in a later genetic analysis and replicated in an independent cohort. Correlated functional status among segregating V segments might reflect linkage disequilibrium, but an unknown experimental factor could not be ruled out. The only immune exposure information available for the cohort was CMV serostatus. In an earlier analysis of some 640 of the donors, most TCR beta V segments were observed in productive rearrangements about 87% or about 30% of the time, broadly matching IMGT annotations. At a false discovery rate of 0.05, a later analysis linked 16,951 TCR beta sequences to specific HLA alleles. Three of the identified cytomegalovirus-associated TCR beta chains were confirmed in vitro to be specific for cytomegalovirus antigens. In a later analysis, several top co-occurrence clusters were reported to appear linked to parvovirus B19, influenza, CMV and Epstein-Barr virus. Sequencing depth was assumed to be roughly uniform across donors in the presence/absence analyses, though that assumption may not hold. The authors suggested that the approach could potentially be generalized to other disease states and immunological phenotypes. Because the 87-base-pair reads could not distinguish some IMGT-functional V segments, including TRBV6-2 and TRBV6-3, those segments were excluded. In the study, some 180 TCR beta chains were listed as associated with cytomegalovirus.

Notes on this clone: Its cognate antigen has yet to be identified. No much larger clone exists at a distance of one base, and base qualities are not known.

Germline trimming amounts to 5 bases on V and 5 bases on J, with 3 as the count of junction bases outside the gene matches. The germline V gene sets CDR1 to MNHEY and CDR2 to SVGAGI. The CDR3 numbers 12 residues from cysteine through phenylalanine. The CDR3 DNA has 36 bases and is translated from base 1. In total, fewer than 750 healthy bone marrow donors made up the cohort. All cohort members were sampled while nominally healthy, although unrecorded immune exposures were likely present. Of the 690 or so cohort members, about 270 had a positive CMV serostatus and about 350 had a negative one, while no CMV serostatus was recorded for the donor. A peripheral blood sample was collected from each donor, and TCR beta sequencing was performed on peripheral blood mononuclear cells. The Qiagen DNeasy Blood Extraction Kit was used to extract genomic DNA from the blood cell samples.

The V and J genes are TRBV6-5 and TRBJ2-7, with TRBD1 identical over 7 junction bases. Source material: PBMCs. The TCR sequence derives from a human donor in good health. The CDR3 here reads CASSRDSHEQYF. The nucleotides are TGTGCCAGCAGTCGGGACAGCCACGAGCAGTACTTC.